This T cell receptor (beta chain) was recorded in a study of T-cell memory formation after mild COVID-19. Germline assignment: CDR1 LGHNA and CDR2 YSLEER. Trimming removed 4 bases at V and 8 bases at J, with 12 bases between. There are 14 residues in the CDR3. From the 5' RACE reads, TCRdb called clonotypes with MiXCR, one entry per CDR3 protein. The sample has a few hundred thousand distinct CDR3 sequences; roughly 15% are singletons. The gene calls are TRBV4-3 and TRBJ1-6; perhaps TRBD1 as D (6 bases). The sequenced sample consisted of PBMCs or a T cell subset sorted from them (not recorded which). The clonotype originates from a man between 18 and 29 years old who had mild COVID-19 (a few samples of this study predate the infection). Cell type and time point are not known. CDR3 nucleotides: TGCGCCAGCAGCCTTGGCAGGGGTGATTCACCCCTCCACTTT. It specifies CASSLGRGDSPLHF.